This T cell receptor beta chain stems from a study of radiotherapy plus CTLA-4 blockade in lung cancer. Turning to the study itself: The study recorded objective responses in roughly 20% of patients and disease control in around 31%. General study findings and limits: In blood, tumor-derived TCR clones expanded after radiotherapy plus ipilimumab.

This clone was observed a single time. Its antigen is not identified. Per germline, CDR1 MDHEN and CDR2 SYDVKM. J gave up 7 bases and V 10 bases, and 15 bases lay outside the gene matches. There are 14 residues in the CDR3. Repertoires were generated with immunoSEQ multiplex PCR, while TCRdb's copy carries only in-frame clones and drops some. This table holds about 14,000 clones, about 70% found once. This rearrangement joins TRBV28 to TRBJ1-2, with 7 bases matching TRBD1. Material: peripheral blood, obtained from a patient treated with radiotherapy plus ipilimumab. The source of this sequence is a human donor with non-small cell lung cancer whose response to radiotherapy plus ipilimumab could not be evaluated. DNA for the CDR3: TGTGCCACAACTTCAAGGGGGCGCCGGACTGGCTACACCTTC. As protein: CATTSRGRRTGYTF.